These 12 T cell receptor beta chains were sequenced from one sample in a study of preoperative IRX-2 immunotherapy in early breast cancer (dated by TCRdb to between 2018 and 2020). The library was produced with the immunoSEQ multiplex PCR assay. TCRdb limited this immuneACCESS table to in-frame rearrangements with V and J called. A share of clones is missing; checked studies link under half to unresolved V genes, and the rest is unexplained. The sample records 30,000 to 45,000 clones, 82% of which are singletons. Clones ranked in the top ten supply roughly 1.5% of the sample. Interpreted using the paper, the treatment or condition label stands for: preoperative locoregional IRX-2 cytokine immunotherapy. The sequences come from lymph node tissue, collected after IRX-2 immunotherapy. These receptor sequences come from a human donor with breast cancer.

This clone was counted between two and nine times. The CDR3 bases are TGTGCCAGCAGCTTGCCCGAACGGGATAACTATGGCTACACCTTC. It codes for CASSLPERDNYGYTF. The chain is built from TRBV11-3 and TRBJ1-2; no clear D gene. Trimming stripped 3 bases from V and 1 base from J, with 12 bases between. Looked up from germline, CDR1 is SGHNT and CDR2 is YENEEA. This CDR3 is built from 15 residues. The entire variable domain, with the rest obtained from reference TRBV11-3 and TRBJ1-2, is as follows: EAGVVQSPRYKIIEKKQPVAFWCNPISGHNTLYWYLQNLGQGPELLIRYENEEAVDDSQLPKDRFSAERLKGVDSTLKIQPAELGDSAVYLCASSLPERDNYGYTFGSGTRLTVV.

The rearrangement uses TRBV11-3 and TRBJ2-3; TRBD1 aligns across 8 bases. The germline V gene encodes CDR1 SGHNT and CDR2 YENEEA. J gave up 0 bases and V 2 bases, and 4 bases lay outside the gene matches. The CDR3 is 16 amino acids. The CDR3 loop is CASSLFRTGSTDTQYF. CDR3 in DNA: TGTGCCAGCAGCTTATTCCGGACAGGGAGCACAGATACGCAGTATTTT.

The chain carries TRBV6-8 and TRBJ1-4; tentative D call: TRBD1 (5 bases). Trimming took off 0 bases at V and 8 bases at J, with 16 bases between the two ends. CDR3 length equals 16 residues. The V gene's germline CDR1 is MNHGY and CDR2 SAAAGT. CDR3 bases: TGTGCCAGCAGTTACTCCGGGACGGAGGACGGGGAAAAACTGTTTTTT. It yields the protein CASSYSGTEDGEKLFF.

The gene calls are TRBV11-3 and TRBJ2-1; 9 bases map to TRBD1. The CDR3 is 14 residues long. V was pared by 3 bases and J by 5 bases, with 2 bases of the junction left unmatched. Looked up from germline, CDR1 is SGHNT and CDR2 is YENEEA. Here the CDR3 DNA reads TGTGCCAGCAGCTTTCGGGACAGGGACAATGAGCAGTTCTTC. Amino acid sequence: CASSFRDRDNEQFF.

The genes are TRBV29-1 and TRBJ1-1; 7 bases are a match to TRBD1. Germline V gives CDR1 SQVTM, CDR2 ANQGSEA. The CDR3 has 12 amino acids. The junction had 6 bases not matched to a gene; V was cut back by 8 bases and J by 3 bases. The CDR3 DNA is TGCAGCACTCGACAGGGCGACACTGAAGCTTTCTTT. This sequence encodes CSTRQGDTEAFF.

The chain combines TRBV6-8 with TRBJ1-3, with a tentative D call TRBD1 (6 bases). CDR3 length: 15 amino acids. V shed 1 base and J shed 4 bases, with 11 bases lying between them. Germline CDR1 and CDR2: MNHGY and SAAAGT. This CDR3 is CASSYYREKGNTIYF. CDR3 bases: TGTGCCAGCAGTTACTACAGGGAAAAGGGAAACACCATATATTTT.

CDR3 bases: TGTGCCAGCAGCCAGGACGGATTCTATGGCTACACCTTC. This gives the protein CASSQDGFYGYTF. This chain uses TRBV28 with TRBJ1-2, with D hard to call. Trimming shortened V by 6 bases and J by 4 bases, and 12 bases separated the two germline ends. The CDR3 loop spans 13 amino acids. Germline lookup yields CDR1 MDHEN and CDR2 SYDVKM.

CDR3 DNA: TGCGCCAGCAGCCAAGAGAGGGGAATCTCTGGGGCCAACGTCCTGACTTTC. Protein: CASSQERGISGANVLTF. This chain links TRBV23-1 with TRBJ2-6; D may be TRBD1 or TRBD2 (5 bases each). TRBV23-1 has ORF status, its function being uncertain. Trimming took off 6 bases at V and 0 bases at J, with 15 bases between the two ends. The CDR3 runs 17 residues.

The CDR3 spells CASSLDRGIIGQGRNSPLHF. The CDR3 DNA reads TGCGCCAGCAGCTTGGATCGGGGGATCATAGGACAGGGGCGTAATTCACCCCTCCACTTT. The chain couples TRBV5-1 to TRBJ1-6; 9 bases are shared with TRBD1. The V segment lost 0 bases and the J segment 6 bases; nucleotides outside the gene matches: 16. Germline V gives CDR1 SGHRS, CDR2 YFSETQ. The CDR3 is 20 residues long. The full variable domain, rest sourced from reference TRBV5-1 and TRBJ1-6, is KAGVTQTPRYLIKTRGQQVTLSCSPISGHRSVSWYQQTPGQGLQFLFEYFSETQRNKGNFPGRFSGRQFSNSRSEMNVSTLELGDSALYLCASSLDRGIIGQGRNSPLHFGNGTRLTVT.

This chain joins TRBV28 and TRBJ2-7, with 9 bases identical to TRBD1. V trimming: 3 bases; J trimming: 0 bases; junction bases outside the gene matches: 6. CDR1 MDHEN and CDR2 SYDVKM come from the germline V gene. CDR3 length: 16 residues. The CDR3 region has the DNA TGTGCCAGCAGTTTGCCTCGGGACAGGGTCTCCTACGAGCAGTACTTC. Residues: CASSLPRDRVSYEQYF.

The chain links TRBV12-5 to TRBJ2-3; D remains ambiguous. The V gene lost 1 base and the J gene lost 2 bases, with 7 bases spanning the gap. The CDR3 is 14 amino acids. Looked up from germline, CDR1 is LGHNT and CDR2 is FRNRAP. The CDR3 loop reads CASGLGSDTDTQYF. In DNA, the CDR3 is TGTGCTAGTGGTTTGGGGTCTGACACAGATACGCAGTATTTT.

This rearrangement joins TRBV18 to TRBJ1-1; 9 nucleotides line up with TRBD1. The CDR3 has 17 amino acids. V lost 1 base, J lost 1 base, and 7 bases stayed unmatched. Germline lookup yields CDR1 KGHSH and CDR2 LQKENI. The chain's CDR3 is CASSPLSVQGANTEAFF. The CDR3 nucleotides are TGTGCCAGCTCACCACTCTCCGTACAGGGGGCGAACACTGAAGCTTTCTTT.